Listed below are T cell receptor beta chains from one sample, sequenced in a study of blood T cell repertoires in COVID-19. The method was immunoSEQ multiplex PCR; TCRdb's version includes in-frame clones alone and lacks a portion of them. The sample shows roughly 200,000 clones, almost 90% of them seen only once. The sequenced material came from peripheral blood. The receptors come from a man in his fifties or sixties with acute or convalescent COVID-19. The CDR3 runs from the conserved cysteine through the conserved F or W. Fields, in order: J gene, clone size, V gene, CDR3 length, D gene, CDR3 DNA, CDR3 protein. A D gene is named only where the DNA matches it firmly. Where a row states a size, it is once, few, many or the class of an expanded clone; other rows omit it.

>TRBJ1-1|NA|TRBV3-1/TRBV3-2|14|TRBD1
TGTGCCAGCCGGGGAACAGGGGAGGACACTGAAGCTTTCTTT
CASRGTGEDTEAFF
>TRBJ1-1|NA|TRBV5-6|16|TRBD1
TGTGCCAGCAGCTTGCCGGGGCAGGGGGTTAATACTGAAGCTTTCTTT
CASSLPGQGVNTEAFF
>TRBJ2-2|NA|TRBV4-2|13|NA
TGTGCCAGCAGCCAATTTCTGTTCCGGGAGCTGTTTTTT
CASSQFLFRELFF
>TRBJ1-6|few|TRBV6-5|12|NA
TGTGCCAGCAGTTCAGGATCGCAGTCTCTCCACTTT
CASSSGSQSLHF
>TRBJ2-5|NA|TRBV5-1|14|NA
TGCGCCAGCAGCTTAAGCATTTCGTGGGAGACCCAGTACTTC
CASSLSISWETQYF
>TRBJ1-4|NA|TRBV28|14|NA
TGTGCCAGCAGTTTGGGGGCGGCTAATGAAAAACTGTTTTTT
CASSLGAANEKLFF
>TRBJ2-5|NA|TRBV5-1|13|NA
TGCGCCAGCAGCCCAGGAACCCAAGAGACCCAGTACTTC
CASSPGTQETQYF
>TRBJ2-1|once|TRBV20-1|14|TRBD2
TGCAGTGCTAGTCTGAGACTAGCTCGGGGAGGGCAGTTCTTC
CSASLRLARGGQFF
>TRBJ1-1|once|TRBV11-2|13|NA
TGTGCCAGCAGCGGACACATGAACACTGAAGCTTTCTTT
CASSGHMNTEAFF
>TRBJ1-1|NA|TRBV18|18|NA
TGTGCCAGCTCACCAAATGAGCTCGGTTCAGGGAGGGGGACTGAAGCTTTCTTT
CASSPNELGSGRGTEAFF
>TRBJ2-4|once|TRBV6-5|14|NA
TGTGCCAGCAGTATACTGGTCGGCAAAAACATTCAGTACTTC
CASSILVGKNIQYF
>TRBJ2-7|NA|TRBV2|12|NA
TGTGCCAGCTCGAGGGCCGCCTACGAGCAGTACTTC
CASSRAAYEQYF
>TRBJ1-4|NA|TRBV9|11|NA
TGTGCCAGCAGCCGAGGGGGACAACTGTTTTTT
CASSRGGQLFF
>TRBJ1-6|NA|TRBV6-5|15|NA
TGTGCCAGCACCGAAAACAGTCGCTATAATTCACCCCTCCACTTT
CASTENSRYNSPLHF
>TRBJ2-7|few|TRBV5-1|15|TRBD1
TGCGCCAGCAGCCCGAGTTCGGACAGGCAGGGCGAGCAGTACTTC
CASSPSSDRQGEQYF
>TRBJ2-1|once|TRBV18|14|TRBD1
TGTGCCAGCTCACCAACCGACAGGACAGGGGAGCAGTTCTTC
CASSPTDRTGEQFF
>TRBJ2-5|NA|TRBV5-1|14|TRBD1
TGCGCCAGCAGCTTGCCAGGGGGCGCAGAGACCCAGTACTTC
CASSLPGGAETQYF
>TRBJ2-5|once|TRBV30|12|NA
TGTGCCTGGAGTGTGAACCAGGGCCCGCGGTACTTC
CAWSVNQGPRYF